Shown below are 31 T cell receptor beta chains from a single sample sequenced in a study of blood T cell repertoires in COVID-19. The data were produced by immunoSEQ multiplex PCR, yet TCRdb's version contains in-frame clones alone and is incomplete. The sample includes fewer than 350,000 clones, more than 75% of them seen just once. Specimen: PBMCs or T cells enriched from blood (not recorded which). The receptors stem from a woman in her sixties in a cohort exposed to, infected with or recovered from COVID-19 (not recorded which).

This clone appeared a single time. J is TRBJ2-5 and V is TRBV24-1, with TRBD2 matching over 14 bases. Germline V gene lookup returns CDR1 KGHDR and CDR2 SFDVKD. The CDR3 extends over 18 amino acids. J gave up 5 bases and V 3 bases, and 10 bases lay outside the gene matches. This CDR3 is CATSDGGTSGSVWETQYF. Written as DNA, the CDR3 is TGTGCCACCAGTGATGGGGGGACTAGCGGGAGTGTATGGGAGACCCAGTACTTC.

This clone has a single count. The V gene is TRBV6-1, the J gene TRBJ1-1, with 7 positions matching TRBD1. The ends lost 2 bases at V and 8 bases at J; junction bases unmatched: 5. The V gene's germline CDR1 is MNHNS and CDR2 SASEGT. The CDR3 consists of 13 residues. Written as DNA, the CDR3 is TGTGCCAGCAGTGAACGGGGCAGGGGGGAAGCTTTCTTT. Residues: CASSERGRGEAFF.

The rearrangement joins TRBV5-1 to TRBJ2-5; tentative D call: TRBD2 (6 bases). There are 17 residues in the CDR3. The germline V gene has CDR1 SGHRS and CDR2 YFSETQ. Trimming cost V 4 bases and J 2 bases, with 21 bases left between them. The CDR3 loop is CASSLGATMGRQETQYF. DNA of the CDR3: TGCGCCAGCAGCCTTGGGGCTACAATGGGGAGGCAAGAGACCCAGTACTTC.

This clone has a single count. The CDR3 reads CASSVGKRENSYNEQFF. In DNA, the CDR3 is TGTGCCAGCAGCGTAGGGAAGCGGGAGAACTCCTACAATGAGCAGTTCTTC. The V call is TRBV9, the J call TRBJ2-1, with TRBD2 matching over 8 bases. The CDR3 length is 17 residues. The V gene end was trimmed by 0 bases and the J gene end by 0 bases; junction bases not matched to a gene: 5. CDR1 and CDR2 from the germline V gene are SGDLS and YYNGEE.

This clone was observed once. The chain is built from TRBV2 and TRBJ1-6; 7 nucleotides match TRBD1. The CDR3 is made up of 15 amino acids. CDR1 and CDR2 from the germline V gene are SNHLY and FYNNEI. V shed 1 base and J 7 bases; nucleotides not matched to a gene: 4. DNA of the CDR3: TGTGCCAGCAGTGAAGATGGGGACAGAAATTCACCCCTCCACTTT. Translation: CASSEDGDRNSPLHF.

V is TRBV21-1 and J is TRBJ1-2; no check of the table's D call, TRBD1, against the DNA was made. TRBV21-1 is annotated as a pseudogene. The CDR3 contains 15 residues. In DNA form, the CDR3 reads TGTGCCAGCAGCAAAGTGGGGCAGGGGGAAGTTGGCTACACCTTC. Its translation is CASSKVGQGEVGYTF.

This clone was found a few times. The chain joins TRBV5-3 to TRBJ2-5, with D uncertain. TRBV5-3 is an ORF; its function is uncertain. This CDR3 contains 14 residues. V lost 2 bases to trimming and J lost 5 bases, with 13 bases between them. The CDR3 DNA reads as TGTGCCAGAAGCTTAAAGAGCCCAGGCGAGACCCAGTACTTC. It translates to CARSLKSPGETQYF.

In this sample, this clone turned up a few times. This chain links TRBV6-2 or TRBV6-3 with TRBJ2-1; tentatively, D is TRBD2 (5 bases). The germline V gene encodes CDR1 MNHEY and CDR2 SVGEGT. The CDR3 is made up of 14 amino acids. Trimming pared 6 bases from V and 3 bases from J, leaving 12 bases between. The CDR3 region is CASSPTGIYNEQFF. CDR3 in DNA: TGTGCCAGCAGCCCTACGGGGATCTACAATGAGCAGTTCTTC.

V is TRBV6-2 or TRBV6-3 and J is TRBJ2-7, with TRBD2 identical over 11 bases. V gave up 5 bases and J gave up 0 bases; unmatched junction bases: 6. CDR1 MNHEY and CDR2 SVGEGT come from the germline V gene. This CDR3 comprises 16 residues. CDR3 in amino acids: CASSAWTSGFSYEQYF. The CDR3, as DNA: TGTGCCAGCAGTGCCTGGACTAGCGGGTTCTCCTACGAGCAGTACTTC.

The chain links TRBV5-1 to TRBJ1-3; perhaps TRBD1 as D (5 bases). There are 14 residues in the CDR3. V gave up 3 bases and J gave up 3 bases, with 10 bases separating them. Germline-derived CDR1 and CDR2 are SGHRS and YFSETQ. The CDR3 sequence: CASSSPGGGNTIYF. The CDR3 coding sequence is TGCGCCAGCAGCTCCCCCGGGGGTGGAAACACCATATATTTT. Together with reference TRBV5-1 and TRBJ1-3, the CDR3 gives the full variable domain: KAGVTQTPRYLIKTRGQQVTLSCSPISGHRSVSWYQQTPGQGLQFLFEYFSETQRNKGNFPGRFSGRQFSNSRSEMNVSTLELGDSALYLCASSSPGGGNTIYFGEGSWLTVV.

The V gene is TRBV24-1, the J gene TRBJ2-2; possibly TRBD1 for D (6 bases). This CDR3 spans 14 amino acids. Per germline, CDR1 KGHDR and CDR2 SFDVKD. V was cut by 5 bases and J by 4 bases, with 10 bases left in between. This chain's CDR3 is CATSVTGITGELFF. The DNA for the CDR3 is TGTGCCACCAGTGTTACAGGGATCACCGGGGAGCTGTTTTTT.

This chain joins TRBV28 and TRBJ1-5, with D unresolved. V lost 8 bases, J lost 0 bases, and 5 bases lay in between. This CDR3 comprises 12 residues. The germline V gene has CDR1 MDHEN and CDR2 SYDVKM. CDR3 nucleotides: TGTGCCAGCGCGGGTAGCAATCAGCCCCAGCATTTT. Its translation: CASAGSNQPQHF. The complete variable domain, with remaining parts taken from reference TRBV28 and TRBJ1-5, reads DVKVTQSSRYLVKRTGEKVFLECVQDMDHENMFWYRQDPGLGLRLIYFSYDVKMKEKGDIPEGYSVSREKKERFSLILESASTNQTSMYLCASAGSNQPQHFGDGTRLSIL.

The CDR3 region has the DNA TGCGCCAGCAGTGAAGGGGCGGACGAAACCACTGAAGCTTTCTTT. It yields the protein CASSEGADETTEAFF. This chain connects TRBV10-1 to TRBJ1-1; TRBD1 might be the D (5 bases). The CDR3 spans 15 residues. Trimming removed 3 bases at V and 4 bases at J, with 15 bases between. The V gene's germline CDR1 is WNHNN and CDR2 SYGVQD (reference sequence).

The V call is TRBV24-1, the J call TRBJ2-1; 9 positions agree with TRBD2. Germline V CDR1 and CDR2: KGHDR, SFDVKD. V lost 1 base, J lost 6 bases, and 3 bases stayed unmatched. The CDR3 is made up of 15 amino acids. The CDR3 here is CATSDFSGGSNEQFF. The CDR3 bases are TGTGCCACCAGTGATTTTAGCGGGGGTAGCAATGAGCAGTTCTTC.

The V and J genes are TRBV5-1 and TRBJ1-6; no reliable D call. Trimming removed 3 bases at V and 6 bases at J, with 13 bases between. This CDR3 is 15 amino acids long. Germline-derived CDR1 and CDR2 are SGHRS and YFSETQ. Written as DNA, the CDR3 is TGCGCCAGCAGCTCCCGCCAGGCACTTAATTCACCCCTCCACTTT. This encodes CASSSRQALNSPLHF.

In its sample, this clone was seen a few times. The gene calls are TRBV28 and TRBJ2-3, with D possibly TRBD2 on 6 matching bases. Germline V lookup: CDR1 MDHEN, CDR2 SYDVKM. The CDR3 spans 15 residues. Trimming took off 5 bases at V and 0 bases at J, with 12 bases between the two ends. The CDR3 bases are TGTGCCAGCAGTATCCGGGGGAGTAGCACAGATACGCAGTATTTT. It is translated as CASSIRGSSTDTQYF. The whole variable domain, filled in from reference TRBV28 and TRBJ2-3, reads DVKVTQSSRYLVKRTGEKVFLECVQDMDHENMFWYRQDPGLGLRLIYFSYDVKMKEKGDIPEGYSVSREKKERFSLILESASTNQTSMYLCASSIRGSSTDTQYFGPGTRLTVL.

The chain combines TRBV6-6 with TRBJ2-1, with TRBD2 identical over 9 bases. V was pared by 6 bases and J by 9 bases, with 12 bases of the junction left unmatched. Germline lookup yields CDR1 MNHNY and CDR2 SVGAGI (reference sequence). CDR3 length equals 15 residues. The CDR3 protein is CASSPRDSGSREQFF. In DNA, the CDR3 is TGTGCCAGCAGCCCCCGTGATAGCGGGAGTCGTGAGCAGTTCTTC.

This chain uses TRBV19 with TRBJ2-3, with a weak D call TRBD1 (6 bases). Germline values: CDR1 LNHDA, CDR2 SQIVND (reference sequence). The CDR3 is 14 amino acids. The V end lost 6 bases, the J end lost 3 bases, and 13 bases lay between the germline ends. Here the CDR3 reads CASRKQGGTDTQYF. The CDR3 nucleotides read TGTGCCAGTAGAAAACAGGGTGGAACAGATACGCAGTATTTT.

A remark on this clone: The DNA is left out, because the CDR3 cannot be placed on it with certainty; the CDR3 is given as TCRdb lists it. The V and J genes are TRBV21-1 and TRBJ1-3; the table calls TRBD1, which could not be checked here. TRBV21-1 is an annotated pseudogene. Both ends counted, the CDR3 spans 18 residues. CDR3 amino acids: CASSKVGTGNLSGNTIYF.

The rearrangement joins TRBV5-1 to TRBJ2-5; tentatively, D is TRBD1 (6 bases). CDR1 is SGHRS and CDR2 is YFSETQ in the germline V gene. The CDR3 length is 14 residues. V was trimmed by 2 bases and J by 5 bases, leaving 13 bases between them. CDR3 sequence (DNA): TGCGCCAGCAGCTTACAGGGATCCGGGGAGACCCAGTACTTC. Translated: CASSLQGSGETQYF.

The CDR3 reads CAIRTELLNTEAFF. The CDR3 region has the DNA TGTGCCATCAGGACAGAATTGCTGAACACTGAAGCTTTCTTT. The chain uses TRBV10-3 and TRBJ1-1; weak D call: TRBD1 (5 bases). Germline CDR1 and CDR2: ENHRY and SYGVKD. The CDR3 consists of 14 residues. V lost 6 bases, J lost 0 bases, and 11 bases lay in between.

The V and J genes are TRBV4-1 and TRBJ1-2; TRBD1 agrees at 7 bases. From germline, CDR1 is MGHRA and CDR2 YSYEKL. The CDR3 runs 16 residues. Trimming removed 4 bases from V and 1 base from J; junction bases left unmatched: 9. CDR3 sequence reads: CASSPLGQVVNYGYTF. CDR3 DNA: TGCGCCAGCAGCCCGCTTGGACAGGTTGTTAACTATGGCTACACCTTC.

The chain is built from TRBV3-1 (or the pseudogene TRBV3-2) and TRBJ2-1; TRBD2 matches at 11 bases. V lost 1 base, J lost 1 base, and 0 bases stayed unmatched. CDR3 length: 16 amino acids. Looked up from germline, CDR1 is LGHDT and CDR2 is YNNKEL (reference sequence). The CDR3 here is CASSQVAGGSYNEQFF. Here the CDR3 DNA reads TGTGCCAGCAGCCAAGTAGCGGGAGGGTCCTACAATGAGCAGTTCTTC.

The table lists this clone with a count of one. The chain links TRBV10-2 to TRBJ2-1, with D possibly TRBD2 on 6 matching bases. The CDR3 is 15 amino acids. CDR1 and CDR2 (germline): WSHSY, SAAADI. The V end was cut by 10 bases, the J end by 0 bases, with 16 bases between. The CDR3 protein is CATYGGTNSYNEQFF. In nucleotides, the CDR3 is TGCGCCACCTACGGCGGGACCAACTCCTACAATGAGCAGTTCTTC.

V is TRBV5-6 and J is TRBJ2-7; 10 nucleotides align to TRBD2. This CDR3 has 15 amino acids. Germline CDR1 SGHDT, CDR2 YYEEEE. J lost 3 bases, V lost 2 bases, and 5 bases had no gene match. In nucleotides, the CDR3 is TGTGCCAGCAGCTTACGGCTAGCGGGAGTCTACGAGCAGTACTTC. The encoded protein is CASSLRLAGVYEQYF. Full variable domain (remainder filled in from reference TRBV5-6 and TRBJ2-7): DAGVTQSPTHLIKTRGQQVTLRCSPKSGHDTVSWYQQALGQGPQFIFQYYEEEERQRGNFPDRFSGHQFPNYSSELNVNALLLGDSALYLCASSLRLAGVYEQYFGPGTRLTVT.

The chain is built from TRBV2 and TRBJ2-7; D is perhaps TRBD1 (7 bases). The CDR3 is 15 residues long. The V gene lost 6 bases and the J gene lost 1 base, with 16 bases spanning the gap. Germline assignment: CDR1 SNHLY and CDR2 FYNNEI. Here the CDR3 DNA reads TGTGCCAGCAGCGCGGGACAGACGAAATCCTACGAGCAGTACTTC. It encodes CASSAGQTKSYEQYF.

The chain is built from TRBV11-2 and TRBJ1-2, with a possible D match to TRBD1 (5 bases). The germline V gene encodes CDR1 SGHAT and CDR2 FQNNGV. The CDR3 length is 16 residues. The V end lost 6 bases, the J end lost 3 bases, and 20 bases lay between the germline ends. The CDR3 DNA follows: TGTGCCAGCAGTCTCGGGAGGGGAAAGGTGGACTATGGCTACACCTTC. Its translation: CASSLGRGKVDYGYTF.

CDR3 DNA: TGTGCCAGCACCCGGACTAGTAGCGCCTACAATGAGCAGTTCTTC. Its protein is CASTRTSSAYNEQFF. V is TRBV2 and J is TRBJ2-1; 7 bases line up with TRBD2. Per germline, CDR1 SNHLY and CDR2 FYNNEI. The CDR3 covers 15 residues. Trimming cost V 7 bases and J 2 bases; bases outside gene matches: 8.

The CDR3 protein is CASSPSGTLTYEQYF. The CDR3 region has the DNA TGTGCCAGCAGCCCTAGCGGGACCTTAACCTACGAGCAGTACTTC. The J gene is TRBJ2-7, the V gene TRBV9, with 9 nucleotides matching TRBD2. This CDR3 spans 15 amino acids. Germline CDR1 SGDLS, CDR2 YYNGEE. V shed 4 bases, J shed 2 bases, and the junction held 7 bases outside the gene matches. The variable domain in full, completed from reference TRBV9 and TRBJ2-7, reads DSGVTQTPKHLITATGQRVTLRCSPRSGDLSVYWYQQSLDQGLQFLIQYYNGEERAKGNILERFSAQQFPDLHSELNLSSLELGDSALYFCASSPSGTLTYEQYFGPGTRLTVT.

The chain is built from TRBV4-1 and TRBJ2-5; 14 bases agree with TRBD2. This CDR3 region has 18 residues. Losses at the gene ends were 0 bases for V and 5 bases for J; bases not matched to a gene: 8. CDR1 and CDR2 (germline): MGHRA, YSYEKL. CDR3: CASSQDRGLAGDSETQYF. The CDR3 bases are TGCGCCAGCAGCCAAGATCGGGGACTAGCGGGAGATTCGGAGACCCAGTACTTC.

The chain employs TRBV28 and TRBJ1-1; the D is unclear. Deletions cut 1 base from V and 1 base from J, with 10 bases between. In germline, CDR1 is MDHEN, CDR2 SYDVKM. The CDR3 length is 15 residues. CDR3 sequence reads: CASSLFRGGNTEAFF. The CDR3 DNA sequence: TGTGCCAGCAGTTTATTCCGGGGTGGGAACACTGAAGCTTTCTTT.